This paragraph covers one T cell receptor beta chain sequence. The data originate from a study of T cell changes during pregnancy in multiple sclerosis. Sequenced by immunoSEQ multiplex PCR; TCRdb stores in-frame clones only, minus some. The table has around 99,000 clones, around 92% seen once; the top ten hold just under 0.8%. Trimming shortened V by 5 bases and J by 3 bases, and 5 bases separated the two germline ends. This CDR3 has 12 residues. Germline values: CDR1 SQVTM, CDR2 ANQGSEA. This receptor was identified in a female donor in good health, enrolled as a control in a pregnancy study. This sequence joins TRBV29-1 and TRBJ2-6; D is unclear. Sequenced here: peripheral blood, sampled in the third trimester of pregnancy. The CDR3: CSVQDGANVLTF. CDR3 nucleotides: TGCAGCGTTCAGGATGGGGCCAACGTCCTGACTTTC.